What follows describes a single T cell receptor (beta chain). Its antigen is unknown. These data belong to a study of cytomegalovirus exposure and HLA in healthy donors. The study's findings and limits: When a later analysis compared HLA-associated TCR beta chains with equally common others, the HLA-associated chains turned out to be more clonally expanded and to have lower generation probabilities. In a later analysis, CMV-associated beta chains were mostly HLA-associated, it appeared.

The CDR3 runs 15 residues. CDR1 is MGHRA, CDR2 YSYEKL, per germline. Trimming at V came to 0 bases and at J to 4 bases, leaving 1 base not matched to a gene. Researchers ran the PCR with 60 Vbeta and 13 Jbeta primers. The repertoire was sequenced with immunoSEQ multiplex PCR; TCRdb's copy has only in-frame clones and lacks some. The sample consists of around 210,000 clones, roughly 77% of them appearing once. The chain has TRBV4-1 and TRBJ1-5; 9 positions agree with TRBD1. Sequencing used PBMCs. The receptor's source is a male donor in good health and CMV-seropositive. CDR3 bases: TGCGCCAGCAGCCAAGAAGGGACAGGGAATCAGCCCCAGCATTTT. Translation: CASSQEGTGNQPQHF.